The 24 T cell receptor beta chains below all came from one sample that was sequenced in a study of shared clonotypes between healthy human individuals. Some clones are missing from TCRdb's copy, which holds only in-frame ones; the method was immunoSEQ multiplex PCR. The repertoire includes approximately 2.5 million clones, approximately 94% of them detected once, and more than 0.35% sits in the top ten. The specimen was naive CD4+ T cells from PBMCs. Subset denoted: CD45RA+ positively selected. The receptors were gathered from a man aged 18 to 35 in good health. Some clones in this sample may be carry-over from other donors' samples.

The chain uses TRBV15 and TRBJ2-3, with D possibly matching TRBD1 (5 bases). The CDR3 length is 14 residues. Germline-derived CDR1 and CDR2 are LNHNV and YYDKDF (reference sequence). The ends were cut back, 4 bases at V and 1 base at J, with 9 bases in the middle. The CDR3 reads CATSTSTGTDTQYF. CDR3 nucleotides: TGTGCCACCAGCACCTCGACAGGCACAGATACGCAGTATTTT.

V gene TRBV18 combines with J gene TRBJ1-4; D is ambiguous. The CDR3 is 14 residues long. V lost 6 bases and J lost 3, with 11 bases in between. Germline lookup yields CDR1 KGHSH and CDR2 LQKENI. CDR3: CASSLDGPNEKLFF. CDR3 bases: TGTGCCAGCTCCTTGGACGGGCCTAATGAAAAACTGTTTTTT.

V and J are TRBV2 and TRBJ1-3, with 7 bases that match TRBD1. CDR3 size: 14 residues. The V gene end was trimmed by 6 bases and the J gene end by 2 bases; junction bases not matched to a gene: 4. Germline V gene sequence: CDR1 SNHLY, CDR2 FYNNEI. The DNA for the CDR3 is TGTGCCAGCAGCGGCGGGACAGCTGGAAACACCATATATTTT. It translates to CASSGGTAGNTIYF.

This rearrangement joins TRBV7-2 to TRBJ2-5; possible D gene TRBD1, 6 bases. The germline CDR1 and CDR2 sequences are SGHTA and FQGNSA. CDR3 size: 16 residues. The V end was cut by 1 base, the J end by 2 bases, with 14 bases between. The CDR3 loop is CASSLGLRTDQETQYF. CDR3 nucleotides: TGTGCCAGCAGCTTAGGGTTAAGGACAGATCAAGAGACCCAGTACTTC.

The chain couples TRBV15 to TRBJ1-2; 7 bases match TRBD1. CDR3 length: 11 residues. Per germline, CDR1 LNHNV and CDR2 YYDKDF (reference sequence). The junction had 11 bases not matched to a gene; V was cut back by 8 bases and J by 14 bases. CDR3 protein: CATSGRGVWTF. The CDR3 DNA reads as TGTGCCACCTCTGGCAGGGGGGTATGGACCTTC. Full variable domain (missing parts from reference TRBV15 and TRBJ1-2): DAMVIQNPRYQVTQFGKPVTLSCSQTLNHNVMYWYQQKSSQAPKLLFHYYDKDFNNEADTPDNFQSRRPNTSFCFLDIRSPGLGDTAMYLCATSGRGVWTFGSGTRLTVV.

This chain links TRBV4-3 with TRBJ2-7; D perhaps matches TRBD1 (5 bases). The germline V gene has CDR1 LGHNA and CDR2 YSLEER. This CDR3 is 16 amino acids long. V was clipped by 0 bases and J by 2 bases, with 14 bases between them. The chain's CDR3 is CASSQDLTGRTYEQYF. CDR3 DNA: TGCGCCAGCAGCCAAGATTTAACAGGTCGTACCTACGAGCAGTACTTC.

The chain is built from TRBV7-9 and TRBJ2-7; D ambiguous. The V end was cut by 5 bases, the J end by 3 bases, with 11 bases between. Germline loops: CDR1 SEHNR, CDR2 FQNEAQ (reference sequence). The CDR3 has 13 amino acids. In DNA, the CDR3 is TGTGCCAGCAGCCCTACAAGTTTCTACGAGCAGTACTTC. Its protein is CASSPTSFYEQYF.

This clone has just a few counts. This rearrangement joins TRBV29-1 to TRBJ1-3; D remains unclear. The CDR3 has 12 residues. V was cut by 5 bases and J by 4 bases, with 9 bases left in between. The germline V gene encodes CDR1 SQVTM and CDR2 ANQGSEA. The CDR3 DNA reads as TGCAGCGTTAGACATAGGGGAAACACCATATATTTT. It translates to CSVRHRGNTIYF.

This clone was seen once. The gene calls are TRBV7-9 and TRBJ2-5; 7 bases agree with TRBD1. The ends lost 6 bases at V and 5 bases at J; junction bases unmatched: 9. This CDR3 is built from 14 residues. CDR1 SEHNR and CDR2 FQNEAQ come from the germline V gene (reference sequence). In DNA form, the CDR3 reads TGTGCCAGCAGTGTTACAGGGGCAAGGGAGACCCAGTACTTC. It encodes CASSVTGARETQYF.

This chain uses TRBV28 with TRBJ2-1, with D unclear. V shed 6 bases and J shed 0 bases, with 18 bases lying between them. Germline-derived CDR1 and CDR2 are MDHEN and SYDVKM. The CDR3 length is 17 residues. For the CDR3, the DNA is TGTGCCAGCAGCGAGCCCGTCAGCGAACGCTCCTACAATGAGCAGTTCTTC. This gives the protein CASSEPVSERSYNEQFF. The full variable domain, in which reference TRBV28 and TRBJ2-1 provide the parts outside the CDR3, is DVKVTQSSRYLVKRTGEKVFLECVQDMDHENMFWYRQDPGLGLRLIYFSYDVKMKEKGDIPEGYSVSREKKERFSLILESASTNQTSMYLCASSEPVSERSYNEQFFGPGTRLTVL.

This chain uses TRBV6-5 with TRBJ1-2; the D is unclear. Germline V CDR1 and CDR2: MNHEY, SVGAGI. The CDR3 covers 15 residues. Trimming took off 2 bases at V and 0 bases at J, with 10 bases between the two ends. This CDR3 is CASSYRGATNYGYTF. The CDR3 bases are TGTGCCAGCAGTTACCGCGGAGCCACTAACTATGGCTACACCTTC.

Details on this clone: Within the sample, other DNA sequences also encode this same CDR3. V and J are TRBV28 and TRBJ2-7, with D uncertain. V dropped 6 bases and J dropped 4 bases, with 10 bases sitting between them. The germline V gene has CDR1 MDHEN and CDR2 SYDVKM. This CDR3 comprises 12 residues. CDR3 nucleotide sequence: TGTGCCAGCAGCTCCGGGCGTTACGAGCAGTACTTC. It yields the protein CASSSGRYEQYF. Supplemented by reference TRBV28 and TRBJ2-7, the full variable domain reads DVKVTQSSRYLVKRTGEKVFLECVQDMDHENMFWYRQDPGLGLRLIYFSYDVKMKEKGDIPEGYSVSREKKERFSLILESASTNQTSMYLCASSSGRYEQYFGPGTRLTVT.

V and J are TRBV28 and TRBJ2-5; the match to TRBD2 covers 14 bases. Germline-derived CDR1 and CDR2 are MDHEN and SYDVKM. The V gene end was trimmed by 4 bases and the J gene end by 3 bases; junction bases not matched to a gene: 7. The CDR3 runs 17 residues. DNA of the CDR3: TGTGCCAGCAGTTCCGCGGGACTAGCGGGAGTGGAAGAGACCCAGTACTTC. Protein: CASSSAGLAGVEETQYF.

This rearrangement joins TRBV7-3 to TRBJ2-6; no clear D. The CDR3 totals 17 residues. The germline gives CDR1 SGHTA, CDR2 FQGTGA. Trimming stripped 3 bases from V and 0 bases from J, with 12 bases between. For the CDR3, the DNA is TGTGCCAGCAGCTTCCGACCAGTACACTCTGGGGCCAACGTCCTGACTTTC. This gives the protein CASSFRPVHSGANVLTF.

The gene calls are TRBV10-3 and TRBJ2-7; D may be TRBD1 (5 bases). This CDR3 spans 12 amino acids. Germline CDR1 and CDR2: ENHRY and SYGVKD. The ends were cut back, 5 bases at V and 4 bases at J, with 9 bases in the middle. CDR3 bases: TGTGCCATCAGTTTGGACATGTACGAGCAGTACTTC. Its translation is CAISLDMYEQYF.

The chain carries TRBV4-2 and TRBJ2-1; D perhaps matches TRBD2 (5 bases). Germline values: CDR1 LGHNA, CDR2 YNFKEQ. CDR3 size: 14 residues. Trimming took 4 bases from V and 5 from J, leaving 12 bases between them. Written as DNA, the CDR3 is TGTGCCAGCAGCCTCCGGTCGGGGAACAATGAGCAGTTCTTC. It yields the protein CASSLRSGNNEQFF.

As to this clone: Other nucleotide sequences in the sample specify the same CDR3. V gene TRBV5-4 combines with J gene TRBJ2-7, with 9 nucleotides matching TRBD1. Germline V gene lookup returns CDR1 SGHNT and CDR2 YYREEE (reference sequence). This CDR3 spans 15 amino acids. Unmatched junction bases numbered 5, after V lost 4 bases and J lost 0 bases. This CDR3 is CASSLPGQGSYEQYF. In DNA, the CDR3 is TGTGCCAGCAGCCTTCCGGGACAGGGCTCCTACGAGCAGTACTTC.

CDR3 sequence: CAWSWMGRRGQPQHF. The CDR3 DNA reads as TGTGCCTGGAGTTGGATGGGACGGAGGGGTCAGCCCCAGCATTTT. The V and J genes are TRBV30 and TRBJ1-5; perhaps TRBD1 as D (5 bases). The germline V gene has CDR1 GTSNPN and CDR2 SVGIG (reference sequence). Between the trimmed V and J ends, which lost 2 bases and 6 bases, there was a span of 17 bases. The CDR3 is 15 amino acids.

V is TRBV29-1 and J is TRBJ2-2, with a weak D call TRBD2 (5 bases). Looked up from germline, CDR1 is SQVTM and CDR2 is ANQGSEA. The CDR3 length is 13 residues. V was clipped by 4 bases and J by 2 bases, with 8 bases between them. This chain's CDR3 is CSVVPSNTGELFF. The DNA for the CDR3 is TGCAGCGTTGTTCCTAGCAACACCGGGGAGCTGTTTTTT.

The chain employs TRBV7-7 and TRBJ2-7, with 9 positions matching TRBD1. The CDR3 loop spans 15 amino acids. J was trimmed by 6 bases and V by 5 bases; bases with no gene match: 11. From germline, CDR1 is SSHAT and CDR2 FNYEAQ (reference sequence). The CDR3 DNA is TGTGCCAGCAGCCCTGCGGTGACAGGGGGTTCCGAGCAGTACTTC. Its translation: CASSPAVTGGSEQYF.

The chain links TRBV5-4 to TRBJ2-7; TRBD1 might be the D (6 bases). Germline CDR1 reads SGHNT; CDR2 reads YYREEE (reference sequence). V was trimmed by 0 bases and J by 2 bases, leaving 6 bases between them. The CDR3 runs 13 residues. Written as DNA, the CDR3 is TGTGCCAGCAGCTTGGACAGGGCCTACGAGCAGTACTTC. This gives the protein CASSLDRAYEQYF. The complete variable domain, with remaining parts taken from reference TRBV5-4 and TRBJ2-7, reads ETGVTQSPTHLIKTRGQQVTLRCSSQSGHNTVSWYQQALGQGPQFIFQYYREEENGRGNFPPRFSGLQFPNYSSELNVNALELDDSALYLCASSLDRAYEQYFGPGTRLTVT.

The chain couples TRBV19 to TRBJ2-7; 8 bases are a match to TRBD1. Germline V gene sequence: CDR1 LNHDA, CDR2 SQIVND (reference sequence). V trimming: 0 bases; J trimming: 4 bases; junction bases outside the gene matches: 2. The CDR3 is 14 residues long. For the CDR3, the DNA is TGTGCCAGTAGTATAGACCGGGACAGGTACGAGCAGTACTTC. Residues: CASSIDRDRYEQYF.

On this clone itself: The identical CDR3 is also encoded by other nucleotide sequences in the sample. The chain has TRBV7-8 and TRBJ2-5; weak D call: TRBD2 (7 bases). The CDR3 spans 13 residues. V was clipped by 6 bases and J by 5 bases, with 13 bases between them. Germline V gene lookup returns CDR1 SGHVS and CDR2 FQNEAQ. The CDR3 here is CASSRGAGETQYF. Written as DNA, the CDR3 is TGTGCCAGCAGTCGGGGGGCCGGGGAGACCCAGTACTTC.

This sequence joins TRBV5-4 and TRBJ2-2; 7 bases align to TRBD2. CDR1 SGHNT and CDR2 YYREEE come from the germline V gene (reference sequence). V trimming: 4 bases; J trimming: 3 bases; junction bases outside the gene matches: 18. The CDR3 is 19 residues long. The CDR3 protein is CASSTPGRVGTRDTGELFF. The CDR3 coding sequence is TGTGCCAGCAGCACCCCAGGGAGGGTAGGGACGAGAGACACCGGGGAGCTGTTTTTT.